A single sample gave rise to the 28 T cell receptor beta chains below, sequenced in a study of beta chain features in type 1 diabetes. Investigators reverse transcribed all isolated RNA, so they sequenced expressed TCRB transcripts. Repertoires were generated with immunoSEQ multiplex PCR, while TCRdb's copy carries only in-frame clones and drops some. The table lists nearly 250,000 clones, about 14% of them singletons. Sequencing was done on a sample of naive CD4+ T cells from blood. These receptors all come from a woman aged 40 to 50 in good health.

The chain has TRBV27 and TRBJ1-5; D may be TRBD1 (6 bases). The CDR3 sequence is 14 residues long. V dropped 10 bases and J dropped 4 bases, with 17 bases sitting between them. Germline CDR1 is MNHEY and CDR2 is SMNVEV (reference sequence). The CDR3, as DNA: TGTGCCACCAGCCAGGGGTACCAGAATCAGCCCCAGCATTTT. Translation: CATSQGYQNQPQHF.

This clone was picked up a small number of times. The V and J genes are TRBV27 and TRBJ2-2; D is uncertain. CDR1 is MNHEY and CDR2 is SMNVEV in the germline V gene (reference sequence). V shed 1 base and J shed 8 bases, with 8 bases lying between them. CDR3 length equals 13 residues. This chain's CDR3 is CASSLYAKGELFF. DNA for the CDR3: TGTGCCAGCAGTTTATATGCGAAGGGGGAGCTGTTTTTT.

V usage is TRBV11-2 and J usage is TRBJ2-7, with TRBD1 matching over 10 bases. The CDR3 spans 15 residues. Germline trimming cut 4 bases from V and 6 bases from J; bases unmatched to any gene: 9. Germline V gene data show CDR1 as SGHAT and CDR2 as FQNNGV. The CDR3 sequence: CASSSMRTGGLEQYF. DNA of the CDR3: TGTGCCAGCAGCTCGATGAGGACAGGGGGACTCGAGCAGTACTTC.

This clone has just a few counts. The J gene is TRBJ2-1, the V gene TRBV5-1; 8 nucleotides match TRBD1. This CDR3 region has 15 residues. Germline CDR1 reads SGHRS; CDR2 reads YFSETQ. The trim removed 0 bases at V and 9 bases at J, leaving 8 bases unmatched. The CDR3 nucleotides are TGCGCCAGCAGCTTGGTAGGACAGGGAAAGGGTGAGCAGTTCTTC. Translation: CASSLVGQGKGEQFF.

The chain carries TRBV5-1 and TRBJ1-2, with D tentatively TRBD1 (6 bases). Germline V gene sequence: CDR1 SGHRS, CDR2 YFSETQ. Trimming removed 7 bases from V and 5 bases from J, with 9 bases in between. This CDR3 is built from 11 residues. The CDR3 reads CASGDRYGYTF. In DNA, the CDR3 is TGCGCCAGCGGTGACAGGTATGGCTACACCTTC.

This clone was detected only a few times. This chain links TRBV20-1 with TRBJ2-7; no definite D call. Germline V gives CDR1 DFQATT, CDR2 SNEGSKA (reference sequence). The CDR3 is 11 residues long. V shed 1 base and J shed 6 bases, with 7 bases lying between them. The CDR3, as DNA: TGCAGTGCTAGAGTAGTCGGCGAGCAGTACTTC. It codes for CSARVVGEQYF.

This chain uses TRBV10-3 with TRBJ1-2; a possible D gene is TRBD1 (6 bases). CDR1 is ENHRY and CDR2 is SYGVKD in the germline V gene. The CDR3 runs 14 residues. V was trimmed by 6 bases and J by 7 bases, leaving 18 bases between them. DNA of the CDR3: TGTGCCATCAGCGAAAGACAGGACTTTGGTGGCTACACCTTC. This translates into CAISERQDFGGYTF.

This clone has more than one count but fewer than ten. The CDR3 bases are TGTGCCAGCAGCATCGGGATGAACACTGAAGCTTTCTTT. Its translation: CASSIGMNTEAFF. The chain uses TRBV9 and TRBJ1-1; no definite D call. Germline CDR1 reads SGDLS; CDR2 reads YYNGEE. V gave up 4 bases and J gave up 0 bases, with 7 bases separating them. CDR3 size: 13 residues. Full variable domain (remainder filled in from reference TRBV9 and TRBJ1-1): DSGVTQTPKHLITATGQRVTLRCSPRSGDLSVYWYQQSLDQGLQFLIQYYNGEERAKGNILERFSAQQFPDLHSELNLSSLELGDSALYFCASSIGMNTEAFFGQGTRLTVV.

The chain uses TRBV19 and TRBJ2-1, with a weak D call TRBD1 (5 bases). This CDR3 spans 14 amino acids. Germline V gene sequence: CDR1 LNHDA, CDR2 SQIVND (reference sequence). Between the trimmed V and J ends, which lost 6 bases and 7 bases, there was a span of 16 bases. CDR3 bases: TGTGCCAGTAGACCTAGGGGCCAGCTTAATGAGCAGTTCTTC. Protein sequence: CASRPRGQLNEQFF.

V and J are TRBV9 and TRBJ1-1; perhaps TRBD1 as D (6 bases). Germline V CDR1 and CDR2: SGDLS, YYNGEE. The V and J ends lost 3 bases and 3 bases respectively, with 9 bases between them. The CDR3 length is 13 residues. CDR3 loop: CASSARQDTEAFF. In DNA, the CDR3 is TGTGCCAGCAGCGCCCGACAGGACACTGAAGCTTTCTTT.

The V and J genes are TRBV7-9 and TRBJ2-7, with TRBD1 identical over 7 bases. This CDR3 is 14 amino acids long. The ends lost 3 bases at V and 5 bases at J; junction bases unmatched: 7. Germline V gene data show CDR1 as SEHNR and CDR2 as FQNEAQ (reference sequence). CDR3 nucleotides: TGTGCCAGCAGCTTTAGGCAGGGGGACCACGAGCAGTACTTC. Translated, it gives CASSFRQGDHEQYF.

The chain links TRBV5-4 to TRBJ1-1, with D maybe TRBD1 (5 bases). Germline V CDR1 and CDR2: SGHNT, YYREEE (reference sequence). V dropped 0 bases and J dropped 7 bases, with 10 bases sitting between them. The CDR3 has 13 residues. Here the CDR3 DNA reads TGTGCCAGCAGCTTGGTGGGGGAGGGTGAAGCTTTCTTT. Amino acids: CASSLVGEGEAFF.

This clone has more than one count but fewer than ten. The chain has TRBV7-2 and TRBJ2-3; 12 bases map to TRBD2. The trim removed 3 bases at V and 2 bases at J, leaving 3 bases unmatched. Germline V gene data show CDR1 as SGHTA and CDR2 as FQGNSA. This CDR3 region has 16 residues. The CDR3 is CASSFRLAGDTDTQYF. CDR3 DNA sequence: TGTGCCAGCAGCTTCCGACTAGCGGGGGACACAGATACGCAGTATTTT.

This clone has more than one count but fewer than ten. CDR3 DNA sequence: TGTGCCAGCAGCCGACAAGATCAGCCCCAGCATTTT. Translation gives CASSRQDQPQHF. The chain combines TRBV2 with TRBJ1-5; the D is unclear. The V and J ends lost 6 bases and 5 bases respectively, with 8 bases between them. The CDR3 is 12 amino acids. The germline V gene encodes CDR1 SNHLY and CDR2 FYNNEI. Drawing the rest from reference TRBV2 and TRBJ1-5, the complete variable domain is EPEVTQTPSHQVTQMGQEVILRCVPISNHLYFYWYRQILGQKVEFLVSFYNNEISEKSEIFDDQFSVERPDGSNFTLKIRSTKLEDSAMYFCASSRQDQPQHFGDGTRLSIL.

The chain uses TRBV5-1 and TRBJ2-1, with D unresolved. Germline lookup yields CDR1 SGHRS and CDR2 YFSETQ. The CDR3 length is 11 residues. Trimming removed 1 base from V and 7 bases from J, with 3 bases in between. In DNA, the CDR3 is TGCGCCAGCAGCTTGCAAAATGAGCAGTTCTTC. It codes for CASSLQNEQFF. Using reference TRBV5-1 and TRBJ2-1 for the parts outside the CDR3, the full variable domain is KAGVTQTPRYLIKTRGQQVTLSCSPISGHRSVSWYQQTPGQGLQFLFEYFSETQRNKGNFPGRFSGRQFSNSRSEMNVSTLELGDSALYLCASSLQNEQFFGPGTRLTVL.

J is TRBJ1-6 and V is TRBV27; 7 bases are shared with TRBD1. The CDR3 loop spans 15 amino acids. The V gene's germline CDR1 is MNHEY and CDR2 SMNVEV (reference sequence). The J segment lost 5 bases and the V segment lost 6 bases, leaving 7 bases of the junction unmatched. In nucleotides, the CDR3 is TGTGCCAGCAGACCCTCGGACAGGAATAATTCACCCCTCCACTTT. This gives the protein CASRPSDRNNSPLHF.

The chain is built from TRBV9 and TRBJ2-7; tentatively, D is TRBD2 (7 bases). Trimming cost V 3 bases and J 4 bases, with 23 bases left between them. Germline V CDR1 and CDR2: SGDLS, YYNGEE. CDR3 size: 17 residues. The CDR3 DNA is TGTGCCAGCAGCGCCCTAGAGGGAGGGGGAAGGGAATACGAGCAGTACTTC. As protein: CASSALEGGGREYEQYF.

This chain links TRBV6-5 with TRBJ2-2; maybe TRBD1 (5 bases). CDR3 length: 15 residues. CDR1 is MNHEY and CDR2 is SVGAGI in the germline V gene. Trimming took 5 bases from V and 4 from J, leaving 14 bases between them. The CDR3 sequence is CASSPQGAVTGELFF. The CDR3 nucleotides are TGTGCCAGCAGTCCCCAAGGGGCGGTCACCGGGGAGCTGTTTTTT.

This clone was observed a handful of times. The V gene is TRBV2, the J gene TRBJ2-3; D is undetermined. Trimming took off 2 bases at V and 6 bases at J, with 9 bases between the two ends. The V gene's germline CDR1 is SNHLY and CDR2 FYNNEI. The length of the CDR3 is 13 residues. CDR3 coding DNA: TGTGCCAGCAGTGAACCGCCCGCGGATACGCAGTATTTT. It translates to CASSEPPADTQYF. The whole variable domain, filled in from reference TRBV2 and TRBJ2-3, reads EPEVTQTPSHQVTQMGQEVILRCVPISNHLYFYWYRQILGQKVEFLVSFYNNEISEKSEIFDDQFSVERPDGSNFTLKIRSTKLEDSAMYFCASSEPPADTQYFGPGTRLTVL.

This clone was observed a few times. The chain combines TRBV5-5 with TRBJ2-7; 7 bases map to TRBD2. The CDR3 covers 16 residues. V shed 5 bases, J shed 7 bases, and the junction held 18 bases outside the gene matches. Per the germline V gene, CDR1 is SGHKS and CDR2 is YYEKEE (reference sequence). The CDR3 DNA is TGTGCCAGCAGATTCGCTGAAGGAGCGGGGACGAGAGAGCAGTACTTC. Translation gives CASRFAEGAGTREQYF.

The sample holds a few counts of this clone. The chain is built from TRBV9 and TRBJ2-5, with TRBD2 identical over 10 bases. V was clipped by 1 base and J by 2 bases; unmatched bases: 2. This CDR3 has 15 residues. Germline loops: CDR1 SGDLS, CDR2 YYNGEE. CDR3 region: CASSVIAGGQETQYF. The CDR3, as DNA: TGTGCCAGCAGCGTAATAGCGGGGGGTCAAGAGACCCAGTACTTC.

V is TRBV6-6 and J is TRBJ1-5; 8 bases map to TRBD1. Germline loops: CDR1 MNHNY, CDR2 SVGAGI (reference sequence). The trim removed 8 bases at V and 3 bases at J, leaving 6 bases unmatched. This CDR3 is built from 14 residues. CDR3 amino acids: CASGKQGDNQPQHF. CDR3 sequence (DNA): TGTGCCAGCGGGAAACAGGGGGACAATCAGCCCCAGCATTTT.

In this sample, this clone turned up a few times. This chain joins TRBV29-1 and TRBJ1-1; D may be TRBD1 (5 bases). The length of the CDR3 is 11 residues. Germline V gene sequence: CDR1 SQVTM, CDR2 ANQGSEA. Trimming removed 7 bases at V and 11 bases at J, with 17 bases between. The CDR3 nucleotides are TGCAGCGGCCTCCTCTCCCGGGGGGCTTTCTTT. Translation: CSGLLSRGAFF.

The V gene is TRBV9, the J gene TRBJ1-4; 9 bases align to TRBD1. Germline V CDR1 and CDR2: SGDLS, YYNGEE. Trimming at V came to 4 bases and at J to 7 bases, leaving 11 bases not matched to a gene. The CDR3 has 16 amino acids. CDR3 sequence: CASSPHPDRGGEKLFF. CDR3 nucleotides: TGTGCCAGCAGCCCCCATCCGGACAGGGGCGGTGAAAAACTGTTTTTT.

The chain joins TRBV7-8 to TRBJ1-1, with a possible D match to TRBD1 (6 bases). The CDR3 length is 14 residues. Trimming stripped 5 bases from V and 3 bases from J, with 13 bases between. In germline, CDR1 is SGHVS, CDR2 FQNEAQ. The CDR3 sequence: CASSVRQEHTEAFF. The CDR3 DNA is TGTGCCAGCAGCGTCAGACAGGAACACACTGAAGCTTTCTTT.

This clone was counted only a few times. The V gene is TRBV5-1, the J gene TRBJ2-4, with 9 bases lining up with TRBD2. The CDR3 extends over 22 amino acids. V was pared by 2 bases and J by 1 base, with 22 bases of the junction left unmatched. The germline CDR1 and CDR2 sequences are SGHRS and YFSETQ. The DNA for the CDR3 is TGCGCCAGCAGCTTCGGACTGTTGTTGCGGGGGGGTGCCGGGGTTGCCAAAAACATTCAGTACTTC. This translates into CASSFGLLLRGGAGVAKNIQYF.

This clone was seen a few times. This chain links TRBV6-5 with TRBJ2-7, with TRBD1 matching 7 bases. Germline V gene sequence: CDR1 MNHEY, CDR2 SVGAGI. V was pared by 0 bases and J by 5 bases, with 7 bases of the junction left unmatched. This CDR3 comprises 15 residues. Here the CDR3 DNA reads TGTGCCAGCAGTTACTCGAAACAGGGGTTGAACGAGCAGTACTTC. Encoded protein: CASSYSKQGLNEQYF.

This clone was counted a few times. The chain combines TRBV7-9 with TRBJ1-5; maybe TRBD1 (6 bases). The V end lost 5 bases, the J end lost 2 bases, and 16 bases lay between the germline ends. This CDR3 is 16 amino acids long. Germline V CDR1 and CDR2: SEHNR, FQNEAQ (reference sequence). The CDR3 is CASSRGGPAGNQPQHF. The CDR3 nucleotides read TGTGCCAGCAGCCGGGGGGGGCCAGCGGGCAATCAGCCCCAGCATTTT.